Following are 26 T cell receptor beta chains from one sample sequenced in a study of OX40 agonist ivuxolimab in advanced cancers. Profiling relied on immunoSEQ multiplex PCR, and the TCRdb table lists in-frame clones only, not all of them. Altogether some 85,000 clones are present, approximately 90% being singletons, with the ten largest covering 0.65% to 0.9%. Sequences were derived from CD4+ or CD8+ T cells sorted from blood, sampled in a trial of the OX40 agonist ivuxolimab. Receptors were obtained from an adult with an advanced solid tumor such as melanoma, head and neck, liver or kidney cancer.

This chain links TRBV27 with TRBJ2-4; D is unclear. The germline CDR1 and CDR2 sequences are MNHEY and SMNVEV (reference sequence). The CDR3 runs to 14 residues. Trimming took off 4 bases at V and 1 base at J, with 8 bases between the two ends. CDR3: CASSSHGAKNIQYF. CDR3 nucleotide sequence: TGTGCCAGCAGTTCGCACGGGGCCAAAAACATTCAGTACTTC.

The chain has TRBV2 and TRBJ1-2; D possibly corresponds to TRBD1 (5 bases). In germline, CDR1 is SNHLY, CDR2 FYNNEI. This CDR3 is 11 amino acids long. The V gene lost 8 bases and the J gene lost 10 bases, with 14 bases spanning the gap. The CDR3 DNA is TGTGCCAGCTTGGGGCTTTATATCTACACCTTC. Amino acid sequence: CASLGLYIYTF.

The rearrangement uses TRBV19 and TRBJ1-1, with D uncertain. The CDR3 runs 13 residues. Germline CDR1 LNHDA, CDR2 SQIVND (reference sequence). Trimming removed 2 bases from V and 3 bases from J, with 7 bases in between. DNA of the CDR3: TGTGCCAGTAGTATAAGGCAGGACACTGAAGCTTTCTTT. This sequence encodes CASSIRQDTEAFF.

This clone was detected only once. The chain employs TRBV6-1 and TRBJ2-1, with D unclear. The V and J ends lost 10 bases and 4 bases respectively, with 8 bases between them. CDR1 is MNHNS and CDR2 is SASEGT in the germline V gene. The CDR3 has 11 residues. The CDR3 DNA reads TGTGCCACTTACGAGTACAATGAGCAGTTCTTC. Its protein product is CATYEYNEQFF.

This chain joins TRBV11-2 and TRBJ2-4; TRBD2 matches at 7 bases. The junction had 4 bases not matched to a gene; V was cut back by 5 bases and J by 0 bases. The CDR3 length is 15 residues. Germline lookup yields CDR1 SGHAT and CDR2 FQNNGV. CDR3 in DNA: TGTGCCAGCAGCCCGGGGGGTTTAGCCAAAAACATTCAGTACTTC. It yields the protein CASSPGGLAKNIQYF.

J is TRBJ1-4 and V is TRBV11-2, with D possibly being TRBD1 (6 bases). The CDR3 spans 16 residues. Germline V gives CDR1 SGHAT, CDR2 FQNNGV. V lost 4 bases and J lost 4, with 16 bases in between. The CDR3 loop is CASSSRGNRLNEKLFF. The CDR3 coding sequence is TGTGCCAGCAGCTCGAGGGGGAACAGGCTTAATGAAAAACTGTTTTTT.

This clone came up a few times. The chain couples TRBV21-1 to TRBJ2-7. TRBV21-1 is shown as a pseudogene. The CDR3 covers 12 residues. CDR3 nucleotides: TGTGCCAGCAGCAAAGAGGGTGGGTGTGCGTACTTC. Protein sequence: CASSKEGGCAYF.

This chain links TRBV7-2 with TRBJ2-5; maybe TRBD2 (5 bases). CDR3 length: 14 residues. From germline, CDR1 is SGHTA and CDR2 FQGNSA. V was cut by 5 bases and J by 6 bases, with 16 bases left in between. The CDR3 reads CASSPLAGRQTQYF. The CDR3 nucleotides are TGTGCCAGCAGCCCCCTAGCCGGTCGGCAGACCCAGTACTTC.

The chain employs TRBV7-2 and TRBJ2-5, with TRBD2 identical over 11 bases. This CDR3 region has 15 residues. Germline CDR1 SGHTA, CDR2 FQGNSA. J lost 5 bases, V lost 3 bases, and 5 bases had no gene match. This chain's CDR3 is CASSFSGGAGETQYF. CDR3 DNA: TGTGCCAGCAGCTTTAGCGGGGGGGCAGGGGAGACCCAGTACTTC.

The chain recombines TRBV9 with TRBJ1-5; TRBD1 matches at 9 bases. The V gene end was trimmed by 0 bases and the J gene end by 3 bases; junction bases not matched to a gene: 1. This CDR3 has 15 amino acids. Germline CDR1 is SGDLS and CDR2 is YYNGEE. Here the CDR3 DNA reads TGTGCCAGCAGCGTAGGGGACAGGGACAATCAGCCCCAGCATTTT. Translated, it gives CASSVGDRDNQPQHF. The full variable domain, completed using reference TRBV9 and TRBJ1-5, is DSGVTQTPKHLITATGQRVTLRCSPRSGDLSVYWYQQSLDQGLQFLIQYYNGEERAKGNILERFSAQQFPDLHSELNLSSLELGDSALYFCASSVGDRDNQPQHFGDGTRLSIL.

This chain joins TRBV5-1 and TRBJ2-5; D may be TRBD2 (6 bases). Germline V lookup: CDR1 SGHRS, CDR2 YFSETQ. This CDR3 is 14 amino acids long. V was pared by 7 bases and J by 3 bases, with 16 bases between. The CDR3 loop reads CASAPGLSKETQYF. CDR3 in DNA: TGCGCCAGCGCCCCGGGACTCTCCAAAGAGACCCAGTACTTC.

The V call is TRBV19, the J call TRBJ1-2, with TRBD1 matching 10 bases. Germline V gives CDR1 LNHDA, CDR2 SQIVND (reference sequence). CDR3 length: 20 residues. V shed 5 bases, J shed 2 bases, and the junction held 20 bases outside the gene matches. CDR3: CASSPRILSDRGLLNYGYTF. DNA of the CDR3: TGTGCCAGTAGTCCCAGGATTTTATCAGACAGGGGGCTTCTCAACTATGGCTACACCTTC.

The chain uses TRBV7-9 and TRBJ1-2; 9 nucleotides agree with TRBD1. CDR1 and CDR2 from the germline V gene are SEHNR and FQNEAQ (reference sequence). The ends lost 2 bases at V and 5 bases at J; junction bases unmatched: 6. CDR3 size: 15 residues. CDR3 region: CASSLFPGQGYGYTF. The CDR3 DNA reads TGTGCCAGCAGCTTATTTCCGGGACAGGGATATGGCTACACCTTC.

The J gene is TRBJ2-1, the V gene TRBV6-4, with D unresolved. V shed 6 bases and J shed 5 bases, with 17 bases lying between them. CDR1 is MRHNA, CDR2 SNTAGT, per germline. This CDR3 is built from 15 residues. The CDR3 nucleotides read TGTGCCAGCAGACGCCTCCCCGGACGGGACAATGAGCAGTTCTTC. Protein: CASRRLPGRDNEQFF.

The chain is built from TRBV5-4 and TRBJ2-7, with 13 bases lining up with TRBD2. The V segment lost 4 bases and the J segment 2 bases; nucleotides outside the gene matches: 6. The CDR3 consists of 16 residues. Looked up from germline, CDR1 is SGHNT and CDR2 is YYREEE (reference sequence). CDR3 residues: CASSGTSGGAAYEQYF. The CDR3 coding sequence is TGTGCCAGCAGCGGTACTAGCGGGGGGGCGGCCTACGAGCAGTACTTC.

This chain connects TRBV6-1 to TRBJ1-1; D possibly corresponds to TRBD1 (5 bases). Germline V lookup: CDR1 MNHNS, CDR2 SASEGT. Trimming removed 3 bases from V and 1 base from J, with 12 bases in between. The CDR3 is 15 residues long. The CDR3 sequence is CASSETGTANTEAFF. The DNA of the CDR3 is TGTGCCAGCAGTGAGACCGGGACCGCGAACACTGAAGCTTTCTTT.

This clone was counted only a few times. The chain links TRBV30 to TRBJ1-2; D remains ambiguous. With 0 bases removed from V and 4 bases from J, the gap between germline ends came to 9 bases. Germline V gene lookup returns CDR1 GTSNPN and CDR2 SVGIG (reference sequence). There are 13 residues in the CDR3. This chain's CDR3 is CAWSVRLSYGYTF. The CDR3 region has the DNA TGTGCCTGGAGTGTAAGGTTGAGCTATGGCTACACCTTC.

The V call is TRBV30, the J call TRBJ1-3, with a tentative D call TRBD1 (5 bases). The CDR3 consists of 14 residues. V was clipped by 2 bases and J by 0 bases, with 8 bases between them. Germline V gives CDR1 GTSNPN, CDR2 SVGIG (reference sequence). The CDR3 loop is CAWSQGSSGNTIYF. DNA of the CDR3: TGTGCCTGGAGTCAGGGCAGCTCTGGAAACACCATATATTTT.

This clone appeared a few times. The CDR3 here is CAWSGTGYGYTF. The CDR3 nucleotides are TGTGCCTGGAGTGGGACAGGCTATGGCTACACCTTC. The chain has TRBV30 and TRBJ1-2; 7 nucleotides agree with TRBD1. Trimming cost V 1 base and J 4 bases; bases outside gene matches: 0. The CDR3 has 12 amino acids. Germline lookup yields CDR1 GTSNPN and CDR2 SVGIG (reference sequence).

CDR3 bases: TGTGCCACAGAGGGGGTCTCTGGGGCCAACGTCCTGACTTTC. Its translation: CATEGVSGANVLTF. The rearrangement joins TRBV6-1 to TRBJ2-6, with a possible D match to TRBD1 (6 bases). The CDR3 is made up of 14 amino acids. V was shortened by 10 bases and J by 0 bases, with 10 bases between the two germline ends. Germline loops: CDR1 MNHNS, CDR2 SASEGT.

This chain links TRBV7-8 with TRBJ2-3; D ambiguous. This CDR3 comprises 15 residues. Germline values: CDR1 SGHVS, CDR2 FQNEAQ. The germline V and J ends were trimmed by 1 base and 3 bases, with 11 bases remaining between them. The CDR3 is CASSLENGETDTQYF. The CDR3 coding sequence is TGTGCCAGCAGCTTAGAAAATGGAGAGACAGATACGCAGTATTTT.

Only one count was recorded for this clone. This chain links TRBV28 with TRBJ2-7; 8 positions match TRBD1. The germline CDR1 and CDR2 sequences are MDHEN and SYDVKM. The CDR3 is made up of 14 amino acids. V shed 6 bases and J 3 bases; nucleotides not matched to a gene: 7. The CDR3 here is CASRRPDRDYEQYF. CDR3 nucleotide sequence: TGTGCCAGCAGACGCCCGGACAGGGACTACGAGCAGTACTTC.

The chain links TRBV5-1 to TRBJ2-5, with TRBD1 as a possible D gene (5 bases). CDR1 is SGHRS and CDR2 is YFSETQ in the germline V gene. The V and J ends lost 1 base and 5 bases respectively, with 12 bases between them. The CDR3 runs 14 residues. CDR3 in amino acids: CASSLLQGSETQYF. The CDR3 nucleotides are TGCGCCAGCAGCTTGTTGCAGGGTTCGGAGACCCAGTACTTC.

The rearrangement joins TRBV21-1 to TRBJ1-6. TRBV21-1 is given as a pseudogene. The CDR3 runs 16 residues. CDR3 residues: CASSKIGARENSPLHF. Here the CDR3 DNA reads TGTGCCAGCAGCAAAATCGGTGCACGGGAGAATTCACCCCTCCACTTT.

In nucleotides, the CDR3 is TGTGCCAGCTCACCCGACATGACCTATGGCTACACCTTC. Translating it yields CASSPDMTYGYTF. The chain is built from TRBV18 and TRBJ1-2; D gene unclear. There are 13 residues in the CDR3. The germline V gene has CDR1 KGHSH and CDR2 LQKENI. V was shortened by 3 bases and J by 4 bases, with 9 bases between the two germline ends.

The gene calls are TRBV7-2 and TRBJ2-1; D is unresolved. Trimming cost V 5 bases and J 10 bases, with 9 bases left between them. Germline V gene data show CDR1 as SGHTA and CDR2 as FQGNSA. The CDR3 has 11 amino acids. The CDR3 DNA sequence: TGTGCCAGCAGCCCAAACCGAGAGCAGTTCTTC. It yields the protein CASSPNREQFF.